This record covers a single T cell receptor (beta chain). This clone was seen a handful of times. Its cognate antigen has yet to be identified. No much larger clone exists at a distance of one base, and base qualities are not known. This sample was included in a study of T cell responses to AZD1222 COVID-19 vaccine (dated by TCRdb to the early 2020s). Background for the entire study: AZD1222 recipients with second doses at about 4 weeks or about 12 weeks were pooled, because spike-specific TCR depth and breadth did not differ between schedules. Trial participants were enrolled by age into subgroups of 18-55, 56-69 and 70-plus years, and 148, 28 and 57 TCR-sequenced participants, respectively, were included in these subgroups. TCR sequencing was performed for some 250 trial participants, of whom roughly 200 were given two doses of AZD1222 and around 26 were given two doses of MenACWY control vaccine.

What the work shows at the level of the full study, not this receptor alone: Because no day 14 peak-response samples were available, repertoires were characterized only after the peak T cell response. After two AZD1222 doses, spike-specific TCR breadth and depth were significantly higher than at day 0 and than in MenACWY recipients. Nearly half of unique spike-specific TCRs reportedly recognized epitopes outside regions mutated in the B.1.351 and B.1.1.7 variants. Conclusions about previously exposed vaccinees are limited, since just six AZD1222 recipients were seropositive for SARS-CoV-2 at baseline. The 56-69-year group was small, and its depth increase did not reach significance, likely because of low power. Participants were mostly white British and included more females than males, and it was suggested by the authors that clonal diversity may have been underestimated. The whole spike protein was spanned by vaccine-associated CD4 TCRs, and dominant responses were seen in regions 160-218 and 743-854.

The CDR3 regions of human TCRbeta chains were analyzed by immunosequencing. As for the original processing: TCRs in the repertoires were matched against a reference library of SARS-CoV-2-specific TCRs that had been generated with the MIRA antigen-specificity platform. Breadth was defined as the fraction of unique TCRs that were SARS-CoV-2-associated, and depth was defined as the fraction of total T cells that were SARS-CoV-2-associated. Using the MIRA data, each spike-specific TCR was assigned both to the spike region to which the TCR was reactive and to a CD4 or CD8 class. Log10-transformed breadth and depth values were compared by one-way ANOVA with Sidak's multiple comparisons tests. TCRdb re-hosts the immuneACCESS table, in-frame sequences only. Its copies lack some clones; in the studies checked, an unresolved V gene accounts for under half of them, and the cause for the rest is not known. The V and J calls and clone size are taken from that table; D and trimming were inferred from the DNA. Present in this sample are about 97,000 clones, around 89% of which were seen just once. Approximately 7% of the sample is in the top ten clones.

V lost 7 bases and J lost 9 bases; the stretch between them is 10 bases long. Counted from cysteine to phenylalanine, this CDR3 has 11 amino acids. Only the CDR3 region is kept as DNA, spanning 33 bases read in frame from base 1. The germline V gene (reference sequence) gives CDR1 as MNHEY and CDR2 as SMNVEV. The label giving this sample's time point can be read as: baseline before first vaccination. Samples from vaccinated people were obtained from the UK trials COV001 and COV002, which included a single-blind randomized controlled phase 2/3 trial of AZD1222 (ChAdOx1 nCoV-19) in healthy adults. For TCRbeta chain sequencing, PBMC samples from trial participants were taken at day 0 and at day 28 after the second dose.

The sample here was peripheral blood, taken on day 0 of AZD1222 vaccination. This chain joins TRBV27 to TRBJ2-1; the D segment may tentatively be TRBD1 or TRBD2, each giving 5 matched bases. This sequence originates from an adult in good health. The DNA reads as follows: TGTGCCAGCACCCGAGGGGTTGAGCAGTTCTTC. The resulting protein is CASTRGVEQFF.